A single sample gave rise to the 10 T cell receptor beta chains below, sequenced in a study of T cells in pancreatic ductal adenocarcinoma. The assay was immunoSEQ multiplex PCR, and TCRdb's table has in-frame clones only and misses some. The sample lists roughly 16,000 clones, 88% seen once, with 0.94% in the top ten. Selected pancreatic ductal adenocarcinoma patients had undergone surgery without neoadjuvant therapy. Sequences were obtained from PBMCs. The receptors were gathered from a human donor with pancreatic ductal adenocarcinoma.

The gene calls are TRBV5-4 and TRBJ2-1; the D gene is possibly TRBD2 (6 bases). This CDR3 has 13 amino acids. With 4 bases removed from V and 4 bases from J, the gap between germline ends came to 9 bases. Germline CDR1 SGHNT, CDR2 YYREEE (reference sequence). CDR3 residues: CASSPGLYNEQFF. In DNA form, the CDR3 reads TGTGCCAGCAGCCCGGGACTGTACAATGAGCAGTTCTTC.

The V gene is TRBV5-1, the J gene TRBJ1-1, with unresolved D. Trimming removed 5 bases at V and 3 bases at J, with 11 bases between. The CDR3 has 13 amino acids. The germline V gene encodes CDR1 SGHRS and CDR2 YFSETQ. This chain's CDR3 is CASREQSDTEAFF. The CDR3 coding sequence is TGCGCCAGCAGGGAGCAATCAGACACTGAAGCTTTCTTT.

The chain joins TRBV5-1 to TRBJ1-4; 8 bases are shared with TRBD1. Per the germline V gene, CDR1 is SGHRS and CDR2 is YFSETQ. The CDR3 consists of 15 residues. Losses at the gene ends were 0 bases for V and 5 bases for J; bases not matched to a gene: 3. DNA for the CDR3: TGCGCCAGCAGCTTGGCCGCAGGGGGCAATGAAAAACTGTTTTTT. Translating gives CASSLAAGGNEKLFF. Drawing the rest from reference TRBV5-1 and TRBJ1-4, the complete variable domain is KAGVTQTPRYLIKTRGQQVTLSCSPISGHRSVSWYQQTPGQGLQFLFEYFSETQRNKGNFPGRFSGRQFSNSRSEMNVSTLELGDSALYLCASSLAAGGNEKLFFGSGTQLSVL.

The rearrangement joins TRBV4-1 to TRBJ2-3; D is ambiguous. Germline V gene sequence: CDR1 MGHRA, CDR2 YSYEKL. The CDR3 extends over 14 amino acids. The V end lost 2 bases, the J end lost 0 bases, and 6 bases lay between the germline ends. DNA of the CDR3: TGCGCCAGCAGCCAATTATATAGCACAGATACGCAGTATTTT. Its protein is CASSQLYSTDTQYF.

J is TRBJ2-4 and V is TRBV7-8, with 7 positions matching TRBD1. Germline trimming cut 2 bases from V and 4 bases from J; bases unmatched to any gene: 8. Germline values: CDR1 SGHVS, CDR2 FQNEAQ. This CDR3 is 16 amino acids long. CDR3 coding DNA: TGTGCCAGCAGCTTACTTCAGGGGGACATTAAAAACATTCAGTACTTC. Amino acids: CASSLLQGDIKNIQYF.

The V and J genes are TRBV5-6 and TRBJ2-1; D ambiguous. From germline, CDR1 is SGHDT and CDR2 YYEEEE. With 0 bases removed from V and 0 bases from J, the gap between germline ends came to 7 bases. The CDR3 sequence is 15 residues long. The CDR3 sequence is CASSLGLSSYNEQFF. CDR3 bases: TGTGCCAGCAGCTTGGGTCTGAGCTCCTACAATGAGCAGTTCTTC. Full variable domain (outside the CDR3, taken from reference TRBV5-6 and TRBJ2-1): DAGVTQSPTHLIKTRGQQVTLRCSPKSGHDTVSWYQQALGQGPQFIFQYYEEEERQRGNFPDRFSGHQFPNYSSELNVNALLLGDSALYLCASSLGLSSYNEQFFGPGTRLTVL.

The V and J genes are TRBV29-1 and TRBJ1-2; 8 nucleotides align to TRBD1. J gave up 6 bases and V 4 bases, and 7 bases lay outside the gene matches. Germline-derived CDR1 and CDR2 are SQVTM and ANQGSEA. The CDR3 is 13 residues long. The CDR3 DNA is TGCAGCGTTGTTAAGGACAGGGTTGATGGCTACACCTTC. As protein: CSVVKDRVDGYTF. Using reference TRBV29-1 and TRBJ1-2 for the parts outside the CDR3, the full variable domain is SAVISQKPSRDICQRGTSLTIQCQVDSQVTMMFWYRQQPGQSLTLIATANQGSEATYESGFVIDKFPISRPNLTFSTLTVSNMSPEDSSIYLCSVVKDRVDGYTFGSGTRLTVV.

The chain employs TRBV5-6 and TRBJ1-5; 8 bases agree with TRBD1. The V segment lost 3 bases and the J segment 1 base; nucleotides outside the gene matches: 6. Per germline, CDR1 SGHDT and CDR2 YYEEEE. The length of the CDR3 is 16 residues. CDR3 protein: CASSSQGGISNQPQHF. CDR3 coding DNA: TGTGCCAGCAGCTCACAGGGGGGAATAAGCAATCAGCCCCAGCATTTT.

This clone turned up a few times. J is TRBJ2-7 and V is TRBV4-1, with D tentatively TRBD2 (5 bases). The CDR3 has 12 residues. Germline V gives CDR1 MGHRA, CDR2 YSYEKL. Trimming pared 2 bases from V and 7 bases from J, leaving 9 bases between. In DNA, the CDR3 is TGCGCCAGCAGCCAATTGTCGGGGGAGCAGTACTTC. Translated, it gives CASSQLSGEQYF.

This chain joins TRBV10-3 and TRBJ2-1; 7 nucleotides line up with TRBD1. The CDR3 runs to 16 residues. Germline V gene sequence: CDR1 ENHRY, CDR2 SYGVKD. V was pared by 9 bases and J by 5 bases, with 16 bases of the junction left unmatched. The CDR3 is CAIWAETGTVDNEQFF. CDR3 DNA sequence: TGTGCCATATGGGCAGAAACCGGGACAGTCGACAATGAGCAGTTCTTC.